Sequencing of this T cell receptor (beta chain) was carried out in a study of Ad26.COV2.S vaccination and SARS-CoV-2 variants. Study-level information: Ad26.COV2.S was injected intramuscularly once or twice, 56 days apart.

Study observations and caveats: Post-vaccination breadth of spike-specific CD8+ and CD4+ T cell responses was reportedly substantial.

Profiled with immunoSEQ multiplex PCR; TCRdb holds only in-frame clones, not every one. The table has 300,000 to 400,000 clones, 88% seen once. This clone was detected only a few times. The target antigen is unknown. The treatment denotes: about 20 received Ad26.COV2.S at low or high dose, single or two shots; roughly five received placebo; per-sample allocation not given. Day 63 after the first vaccine or placebo injection was the time point for sampling. Donor was an adult aged 18-55 years in Boston. Wuhan-strain spike was delivered by a replication-incompetent Ad26 vector. The CDR3 is 12 amino acids. The germline V gene has CDR1 SGHAT and CDR2 FQDESV (reference sequence). Trimming left V 5 bases short and J 4 bases short, with 8 bases between.

The input for sequencing was peripheral blood, taken in a trial of Ad26.COV2.S vaccine versus placebo. The source of this sequence is a person aged 18 to 65 who received the Ad26.COV2.S COVID-19 vaccine or a placebo. The V gene is TRBV11-1, the J gene TRBJ1-2; D gene ambiguous. This CDR3 reads CASSPSSYGYTF. CDR3 bases: TGTGCCAGCAGCCCATCAAGCTATGGCTACACCTTC.